This T cell receptor beta chain was captured by sequencing in a study of cytomegalovirus exposure and HLA in healthy donors. Across the whole study: Unique TCR beta sequences numbering some 120 million came from some 200 million T cells in an earlier analysis.

The CDR3 totals 14 residues. Germline CDR1 reads SGHTS; CDR2 reads YDEGEE. Between the trimmed V and J ends, which lost 4 bases and 8 bases, there was a span of 16 bases. Researchers ran the PCR with 60 Vbeta and 13 Jbeta primers. Assay: immunoSEQ multiplex PCR; the TCRdb copy retains only in-frame clones and omits some. The data contain around 170,000 clones, over 65% of them singletons. About this clone: The target antigen is unknown.

Study results and caveats: Despite most TCR sequences being rare, some public TCRs occurred in many donors. Most TCR beta V segments were productive about 87% or about 30% of the time in an earlier analysis.

Sequenced material: PBMCs. V gene TRBV5-8 combines with J gene TRBJ2-1; tentatively, D is TRBD1 (5 bases). The source of this sequence is a man younger than 30 in good health and CMV-seronegative. The CDR3 is CASSLRIRRDEQFF. The CDR3 DNA sequence: TGTGCCAGCAGCCTGCGGATCCGCAGGGATGAGCAGTTCTTC. Filled out from reference TRBV5-8 and TRBJ2-1, the complete variable domain reads EAGVTQSPTHLIKTRGQQATLRCSPISGHTSVYWYQQALGLGLQFLLWYDEGEERNRGNFPPRFSGRQFPNYSSELNVNALELEDSALYLCASSLRIRRDEQFFGPGTRLTVL.